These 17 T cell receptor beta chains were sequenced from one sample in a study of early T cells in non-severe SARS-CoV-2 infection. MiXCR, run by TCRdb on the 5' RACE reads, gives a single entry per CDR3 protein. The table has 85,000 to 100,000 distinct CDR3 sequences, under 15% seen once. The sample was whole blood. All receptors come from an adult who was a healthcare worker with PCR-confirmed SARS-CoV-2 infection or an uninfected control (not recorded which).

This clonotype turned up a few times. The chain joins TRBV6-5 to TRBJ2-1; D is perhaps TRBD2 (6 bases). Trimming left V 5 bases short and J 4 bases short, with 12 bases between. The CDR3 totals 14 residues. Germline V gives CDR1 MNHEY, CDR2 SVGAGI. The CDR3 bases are TGTGCCAGCAGTCGGGGGTCCCTTTACAATGAGCAGTTCTTC. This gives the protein CASSRGSLYNEQFF.

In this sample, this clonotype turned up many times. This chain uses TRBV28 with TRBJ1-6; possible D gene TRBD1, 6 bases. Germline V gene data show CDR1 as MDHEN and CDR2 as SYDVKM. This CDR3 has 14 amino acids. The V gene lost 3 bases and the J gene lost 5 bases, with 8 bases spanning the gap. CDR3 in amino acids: CASSFWTDNSPLHF. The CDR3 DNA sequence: TGTGCCAGCAGTTTTTGGACAGATAATTCACCCCTCCACTTT.

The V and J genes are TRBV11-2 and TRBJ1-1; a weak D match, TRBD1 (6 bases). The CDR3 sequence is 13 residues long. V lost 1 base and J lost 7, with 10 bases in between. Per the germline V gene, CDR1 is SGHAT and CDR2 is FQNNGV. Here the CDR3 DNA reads TGTGCCAGCAGCTTAGGGGGGCGCGATGAAGCTTTCTTT. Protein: CASSLGGRDEAFF.

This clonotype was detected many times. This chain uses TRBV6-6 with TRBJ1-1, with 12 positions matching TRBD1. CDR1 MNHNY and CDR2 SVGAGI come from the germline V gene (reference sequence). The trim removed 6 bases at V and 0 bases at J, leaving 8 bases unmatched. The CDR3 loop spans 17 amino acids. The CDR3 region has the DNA TGTGCCAGCAGCCCACAAGGGACAGGGGGCTTGAACACTGAAGCTTTCTTT. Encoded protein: CASSPQGTGGLNTEAFF.

The DNA of the CDR3 is TGCAGTGCTGGACCCACGGGGGGGCGCGAAGAGACCCAGTACTTC. Translating it yields CSAGPTGGREETQYF. J is TRBJ2-5 and V is TRBV20-1, with 8 bases fitting TRBD2. The CDR3 sequence is 15 residues long. V lost 5 bases and J lost 3; bases outside the gene matches: 11. Germline values: CDR1 DFQATT, CDR2 SNEGSKA (reference sequence).

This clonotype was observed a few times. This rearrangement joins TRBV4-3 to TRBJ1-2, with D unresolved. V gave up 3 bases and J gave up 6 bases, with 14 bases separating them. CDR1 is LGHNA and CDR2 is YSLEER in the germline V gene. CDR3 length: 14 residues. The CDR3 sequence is CASSQVPDTHGYTF. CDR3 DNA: TGCGCCAGCAGCCAGGTCCCCGACACCCATGGCTACACCTTC.

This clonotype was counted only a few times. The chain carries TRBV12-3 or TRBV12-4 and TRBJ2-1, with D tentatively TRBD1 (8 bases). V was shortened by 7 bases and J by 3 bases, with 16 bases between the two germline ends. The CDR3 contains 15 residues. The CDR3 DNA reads TGTGCCAGCACCCTAACAGGGGGGGTCTACAATGAGCAGTTCTTC. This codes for CASTLTGGVYNEQFF.

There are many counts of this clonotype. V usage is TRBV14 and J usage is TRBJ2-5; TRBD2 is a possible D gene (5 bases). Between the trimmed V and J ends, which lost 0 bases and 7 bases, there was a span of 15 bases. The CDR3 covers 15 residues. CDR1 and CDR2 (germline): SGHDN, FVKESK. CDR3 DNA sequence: TGTGCCAGCAGCCAAGATTGGGCAGGCCGGGGGACCCAGTACTTC. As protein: CASSQDWAGRGTQYF.

CDR3 sequence: CSASAGERTDTQYF. CDR3 in DNA: TGCAGTGCTAGTGCAGGAGAACGGACAGATACGCAGTATTTT. The chain recombines TRBV20-1 with TRBJ2-3; D not resolved. V lost 3 bases, J lost 3 bases, and 13 bases lay in between. The CDR3 totals 14 residues. Germline V gene lookup returns CDR1 DFQATT and CDR2 SNEGSKA (reference sequence).

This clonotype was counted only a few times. The CDR3 nucleotides read TGTGCCAGCAGCGGTTCACAGGGGGCCAATGAAAAACTGTTTTTT. Its translation: CASSGSQGANEKLFF. The gene calls are TRBV5-4 and TRBJ1-4, with 9 nucleotides matching TRBD1. Germline V CDR1 and CDR2: SGHNT, YYREEE (reference sequence). The CDR3 covers 15 residues. The J segment lost 5 bases and the V segment lost 4 bases, leaving 6 bases of the junction unmatched.

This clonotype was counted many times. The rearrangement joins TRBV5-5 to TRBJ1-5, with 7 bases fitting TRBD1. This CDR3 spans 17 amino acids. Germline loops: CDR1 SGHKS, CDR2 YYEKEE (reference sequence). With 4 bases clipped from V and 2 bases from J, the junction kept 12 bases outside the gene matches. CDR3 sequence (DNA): TGTGCCAGCAGCCTAGGGACAGTTTGGGTCGGCAATCAGCCCCAGCATTTT. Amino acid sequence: CASSLGTVWVGNQPQHF.

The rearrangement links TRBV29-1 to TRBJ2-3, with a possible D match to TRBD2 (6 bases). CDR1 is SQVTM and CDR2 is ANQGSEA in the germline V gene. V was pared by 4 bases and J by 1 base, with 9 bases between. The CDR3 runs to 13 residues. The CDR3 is CSVGPSGTDTQYF. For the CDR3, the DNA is TGCAGCGTTGGGCCTAGCGGCACAGATACGCAGTATTTT.

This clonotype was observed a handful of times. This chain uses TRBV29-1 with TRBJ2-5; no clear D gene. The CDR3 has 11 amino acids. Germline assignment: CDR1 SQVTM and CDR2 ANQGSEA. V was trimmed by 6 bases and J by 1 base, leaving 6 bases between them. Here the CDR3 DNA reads TGCAGCGTGTCCGTCCAAGAGACCCAGTACTTC. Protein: CSVSVQETQYF.

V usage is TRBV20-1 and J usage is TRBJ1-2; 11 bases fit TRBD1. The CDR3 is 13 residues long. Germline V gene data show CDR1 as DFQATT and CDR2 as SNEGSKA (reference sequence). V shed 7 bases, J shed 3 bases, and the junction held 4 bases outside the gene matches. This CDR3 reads CSERDRGDYGYTF. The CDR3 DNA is TGCAGTGAGAGGGACAGGGGGGACTATGGCTACACCTTC.

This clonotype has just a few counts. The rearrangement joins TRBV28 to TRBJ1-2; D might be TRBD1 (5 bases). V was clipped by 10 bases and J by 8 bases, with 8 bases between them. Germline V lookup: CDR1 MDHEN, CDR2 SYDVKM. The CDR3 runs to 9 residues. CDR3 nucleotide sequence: TGTGCCACAGGGAACGGCTACACCTTC. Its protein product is CATGNGYTF.

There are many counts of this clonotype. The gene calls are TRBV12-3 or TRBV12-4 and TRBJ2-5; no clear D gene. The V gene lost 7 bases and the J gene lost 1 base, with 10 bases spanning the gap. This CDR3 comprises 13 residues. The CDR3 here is CASTRGPQETQYF. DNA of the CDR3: TGTGCCAGCACCAGAGGCCCCCAAGAGACCCAGTACTTC.

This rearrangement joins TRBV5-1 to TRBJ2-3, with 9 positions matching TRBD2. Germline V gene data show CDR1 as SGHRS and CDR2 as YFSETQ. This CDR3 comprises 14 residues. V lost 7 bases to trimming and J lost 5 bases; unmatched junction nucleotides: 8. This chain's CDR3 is CASQLGGGEDTQYF. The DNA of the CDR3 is TGCGCCAGCCAACTGGGCGGGGGGGAAGATACGCAGTATTTT.